This T cell receptor (beta chain) appears in the sequencing data of a study of T cell responses to AZD1222 COVID-19 vaccine. Study-level information: Recipients boosted at about 4 weeks or about 12 weeks are pooled.

Study-level points and caveats: The study found vaccine-associated CD4 TCRs spanning spike, dominant at 160-218 and 743-854. Breadth and depth of Spike-specific TCRs rose after two AZD1222 doses.

As regards this clone: Its antigen remains unidentified.

Data came from immunoSEQ multiplex PCR; TCRdb stores just in-frame clones and leaves some out. This sample yields about 72,000 clones, of which around 86% are seen a single time; around 24% belongs to the top ten. V was clipped by 3 bases and J by 5 bases, with 5 bases between them. Germline assignment: CDR1 WSHSY and CDR2 SAAADI. The CDR3 is made up of 12 amino acids. This sequence originates from an adult in good health. This chain joins TRBV10-2 and TRBJ1-5; maybe TRBD1 (5 bases). Sequencing was performed on peripheral blood, taken on day 0 of AZD1222 vaccination. Written as DNA, the CDR3 is TGCGCCAGCAGTGACAGGGATCAGCCCCAGCATTTT. Translation: CASSDRDQPQHF.